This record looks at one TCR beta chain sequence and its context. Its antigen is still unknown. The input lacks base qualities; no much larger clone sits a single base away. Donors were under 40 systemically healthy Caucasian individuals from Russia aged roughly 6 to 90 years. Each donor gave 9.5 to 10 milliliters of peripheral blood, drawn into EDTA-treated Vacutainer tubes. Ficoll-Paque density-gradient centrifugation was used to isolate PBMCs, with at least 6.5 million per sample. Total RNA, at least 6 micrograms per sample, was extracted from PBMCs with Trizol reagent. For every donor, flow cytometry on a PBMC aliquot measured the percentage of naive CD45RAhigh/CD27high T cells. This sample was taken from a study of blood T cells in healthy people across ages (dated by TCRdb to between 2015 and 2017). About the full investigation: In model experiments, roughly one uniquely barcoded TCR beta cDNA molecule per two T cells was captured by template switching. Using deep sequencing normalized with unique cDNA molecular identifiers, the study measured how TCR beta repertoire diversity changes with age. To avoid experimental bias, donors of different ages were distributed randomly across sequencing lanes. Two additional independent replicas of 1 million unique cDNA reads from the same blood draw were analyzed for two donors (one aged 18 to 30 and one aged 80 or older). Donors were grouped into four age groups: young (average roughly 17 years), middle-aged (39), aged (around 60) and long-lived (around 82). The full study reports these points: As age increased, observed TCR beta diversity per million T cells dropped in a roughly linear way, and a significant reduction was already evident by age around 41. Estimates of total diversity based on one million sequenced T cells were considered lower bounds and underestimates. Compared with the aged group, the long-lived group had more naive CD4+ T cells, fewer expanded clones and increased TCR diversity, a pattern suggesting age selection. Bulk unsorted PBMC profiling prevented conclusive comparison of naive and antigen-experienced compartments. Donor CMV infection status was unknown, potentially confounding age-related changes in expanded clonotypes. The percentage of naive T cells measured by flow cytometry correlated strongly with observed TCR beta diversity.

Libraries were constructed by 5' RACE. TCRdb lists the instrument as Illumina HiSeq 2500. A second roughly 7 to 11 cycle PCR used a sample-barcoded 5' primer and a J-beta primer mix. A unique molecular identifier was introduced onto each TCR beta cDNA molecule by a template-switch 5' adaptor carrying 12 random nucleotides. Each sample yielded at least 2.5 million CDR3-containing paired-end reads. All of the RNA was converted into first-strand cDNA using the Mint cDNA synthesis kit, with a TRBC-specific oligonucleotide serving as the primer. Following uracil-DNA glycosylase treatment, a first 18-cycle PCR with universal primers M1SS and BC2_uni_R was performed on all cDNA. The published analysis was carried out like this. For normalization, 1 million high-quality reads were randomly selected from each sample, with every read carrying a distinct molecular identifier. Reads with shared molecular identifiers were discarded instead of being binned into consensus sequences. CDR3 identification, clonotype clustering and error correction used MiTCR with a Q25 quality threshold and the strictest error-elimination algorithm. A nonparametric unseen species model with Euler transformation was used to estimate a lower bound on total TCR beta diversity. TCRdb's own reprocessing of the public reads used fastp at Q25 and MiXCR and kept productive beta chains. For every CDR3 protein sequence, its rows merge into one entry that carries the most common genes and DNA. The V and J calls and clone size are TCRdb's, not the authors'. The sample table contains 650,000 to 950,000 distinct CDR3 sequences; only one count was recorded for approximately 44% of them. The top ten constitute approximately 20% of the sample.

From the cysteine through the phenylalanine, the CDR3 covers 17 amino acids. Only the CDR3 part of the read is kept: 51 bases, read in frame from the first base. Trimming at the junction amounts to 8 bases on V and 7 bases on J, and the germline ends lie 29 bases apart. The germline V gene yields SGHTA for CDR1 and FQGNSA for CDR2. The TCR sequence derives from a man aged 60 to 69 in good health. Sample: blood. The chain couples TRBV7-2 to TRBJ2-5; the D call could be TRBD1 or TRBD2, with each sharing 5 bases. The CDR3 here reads CASQISQGPQVGGTQYF. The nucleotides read TGTGCCAGCCAAATTTCCCAGGGCCCTCAGGTCGGAGGGACCCAGTACTTC. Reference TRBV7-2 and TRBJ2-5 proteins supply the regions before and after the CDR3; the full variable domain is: GAGVSQSPSNKVTEKGKDVELRCDPISGHTALYWYRQSLGQGLEFLIYFQGNSAPDKSGLPSDRFSAERTGGSVSTLTIQRTQQEDSAVYLCASQISQGPQVGGTQYFGPGTRLLVL.